Below, one TCR beta chain is given with its context. Its antigen is unknown. This CDR3 is built from 15 residues. Germline CDR1 is LNHDA and CDR2 is SQIVND (reference sequence). The V and J ends lost 6 bases and 4 bases respectively, with 16 bases between them. Some clones are missing from TCRdb's copy, which holds only in-frame ones; the method was immunoSEQ multiplex PCR. The sample contains about 79,000 clones, about 90% of which appear only once. This sample is part of a study of OX40 agonist ivuxolimab in advanced cancers. Whole-study context: With ivuxolimab, an agonistic anti-OX40 (CD134) antibody, patients were treated. Study outcomes and limitations: In CD8+ T cells, expanded clones were on average more numerous than in CD4+.

This specimen consisted of CD4+ or CD8+ T cells sorted from blood, obtained in a trial of the OX40 agonist ivuxolimab. The V gene is TRBV19, the J gene TRBJ1-5, with D perhaps TRBD1 (5 bases). This clonotype originated in an adult with an advanced solid tumor such as melanoma, head and neck, liver or kidney cancer. The CDR3 spells CASRVADRANQPQHF. In DNA, the CDR3 is TGTGCCAGTAGGGTTGCAGACAGAGCTAATCAGCCCCAGCATTTT.